This TCR beta chain originates from a study of blood T cell repertoires in COVID-19. Libraries were prepared by immunoSEQ multiplex PCR; TCRdb keeps only in-frame clonotypes and omits some of them. The table shows 57,000 or so clones, with approximately 79% occurring only once. The CDR3 extends over 15 amino acids. V dropped 5 bases and J dropped 6; count of bases not matched to a gene: 10. Looked up from germline, CDR1 is SGHVS and CDR2 is FQNEAQ. This receptor was taken from a woman of 80 years or more with active or convalescent COVID-19. The V gene is TRBV7-8, the J gene TRBJ1-2; 9 nucleotides match TRBD1. The sequencing sample was made of peripheral blood. The chain's CDR3 is CASSPDTQGAHGYTF. In nucleotides, the CDR3 is TGTGCCAGCAGCCCAGATACACAGGGGGCTCATGGCTACACCTTC.